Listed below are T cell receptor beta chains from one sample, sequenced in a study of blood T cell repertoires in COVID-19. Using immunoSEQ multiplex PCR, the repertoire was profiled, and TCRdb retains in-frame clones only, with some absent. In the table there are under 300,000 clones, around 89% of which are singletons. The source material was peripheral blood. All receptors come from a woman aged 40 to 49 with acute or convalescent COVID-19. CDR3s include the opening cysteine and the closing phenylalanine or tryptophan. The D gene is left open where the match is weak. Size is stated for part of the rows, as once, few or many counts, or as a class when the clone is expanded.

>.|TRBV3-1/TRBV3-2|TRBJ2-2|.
CASTVRGGSGELFF
TGTGCCAGCACCGTGAGGGGGGGGAGCGGGGAGCTGTTTTTT
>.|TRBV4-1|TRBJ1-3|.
CASSARTADSGNTIYF
TGCGCCAGCAGCGCCAGGACAGCGGACTCTGGAAACACCATATATTTT
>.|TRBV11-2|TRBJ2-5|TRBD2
CASSLDGRLAAETQYF
TGTGCCAGCAGCTTAGATGGTCGGCTAGCGGCAGAGACCCAGTACTTC
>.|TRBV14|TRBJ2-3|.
CATSAGILFDTQYF
TGTGCCACCAGCGCCGGGATATTGTTTGATACGCAGTATTTT
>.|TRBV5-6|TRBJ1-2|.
CASTARRYGYTF
TGTGCCAGCACCGCCCGGCGGTATGGCTACACCTTC
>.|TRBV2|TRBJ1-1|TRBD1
CASSVPGGEAFF
TGTGCCAGCAGTGTGCCAGGGGGTGAAGCTTTCTTT
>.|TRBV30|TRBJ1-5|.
CAWSVLYPGEGVSNQPQHF
TGTGCCTGGAGTGTACTATATCCGGGAGAAGGGGTAAGCAATCAGCCCCAGCATTTT
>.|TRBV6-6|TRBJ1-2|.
CASTKDPPGYGYTF
TGTGCCAGCACCAAGGACCCCCCGGGGTATGGCTACACCTTC
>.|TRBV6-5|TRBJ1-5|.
CASSSGYSNQPQHF
TGTGCCAGCAGCTCGGGATATAGCAATCAGCCCCAGCATTTT
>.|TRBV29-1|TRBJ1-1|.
CSATGWPTDTEAFF
TGCAGCGCGACGGGATGGCCCACCGACACTGAAGCTTTCTTT
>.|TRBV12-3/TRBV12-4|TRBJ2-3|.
CASSPQTDTQYF
TGTGCCAGCAGCCCACAGACAGATACGCAGTATTTT
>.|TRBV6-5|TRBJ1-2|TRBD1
CASMAGTEYGYTF
TGTGCCAGCATGGCCGGGACAGAATATGGCTACACCTTC
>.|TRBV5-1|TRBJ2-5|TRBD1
CASSSGQGRETQYF
TGCGCCAGCAGCTCGGGACAGGGGAGGGAGACCCAGTACTTC
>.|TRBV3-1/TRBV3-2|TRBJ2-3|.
CASSGSHTDTQYF
TGTGCCAGCAGCGGCTCCCACACAGATACGCAGTATTTT
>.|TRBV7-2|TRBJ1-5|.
CASSLGSPPQHF
TGTGCCAGCAGCTTAGGTAGCCCACCCCAGCATTTT
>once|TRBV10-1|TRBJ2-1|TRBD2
CASGTSGTYNEQFF
TGCGCCAGCGGGACTAGCGGAACATACAATGAGCAGTTCTTC
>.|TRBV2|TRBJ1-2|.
CASSEAAGPYGYTF
TGTGCCAGCAGTGAAGCGGCAGGGCCCTATGGCTACACCTTC
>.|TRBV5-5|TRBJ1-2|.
CASSLGGPSGGYTF
TGTGCCAGCAGCCTAGGGGGACCTTCGGGCGGCTACACCTTC
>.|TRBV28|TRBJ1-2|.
CASSREGYGYTF
TGTGCCAGCAGTCGCGAGGGATATGGCTACACCTTC
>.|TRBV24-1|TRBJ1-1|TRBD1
CATRTDRENTEAFF
TGTGCCACCAGGACCGACAGGGAAAACACTGAAGCTTTCTTT
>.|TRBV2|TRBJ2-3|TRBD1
CASSPGTGYTDTQYF
TGTGCCAGCAGTCCCGGGACAGGGTACACAGATACGCAGTATTTT
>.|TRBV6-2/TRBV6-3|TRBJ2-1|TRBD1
CASSPTGGDSVEQFF
TGTGCCAGCAGTCCAACAGGGGGCGACTCGGTTGAGCAGTTCTTC
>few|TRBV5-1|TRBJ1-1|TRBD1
CASSTGQAAGTEAFF
TGCGCCAGCAGCACCGGACAGGCAGCGGGCACTGAAGCTTTCTTT
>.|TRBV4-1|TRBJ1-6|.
CASSQAAGLNSPLHF
TGCGCCAGCAGCCAGGCCGCAGGGCTAAATTCACCCCTCCACTTT
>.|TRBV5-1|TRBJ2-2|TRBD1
CASSRGQGLTGELFF
TGCGCCAGCAGCCGGGGACAGGGACTAACCGGGGAGCTGTTTTTT
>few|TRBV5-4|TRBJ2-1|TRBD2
CASSLELAGYNEQFF
TGTGCCAGCAGCTTAGAACTAGCGGGGTACAATGAGCAGTTCTTC
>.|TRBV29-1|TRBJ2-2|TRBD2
CSVSRGGDTGELFF
TGCAGCGTCTCCCGGGGAGGGGACACCGGGGAGCTGTTTTTT
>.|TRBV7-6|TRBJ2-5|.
CASSSMGLQETQYF
TGTGCCAGCAGCTCCATGGGCCTCCAAGAGACCCAGTACTTC
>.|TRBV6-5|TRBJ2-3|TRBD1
CASIPRTGADTQYF
TGTGCCAGCATCCCTCGGACAGGGGCGGATACGCAGTATTTT
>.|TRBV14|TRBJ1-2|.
CASSQGDPGLAGYTF
TGTGCCAGCAGCCAGGGCGATCCAGGGTTGGCTGGCTACACCTTC